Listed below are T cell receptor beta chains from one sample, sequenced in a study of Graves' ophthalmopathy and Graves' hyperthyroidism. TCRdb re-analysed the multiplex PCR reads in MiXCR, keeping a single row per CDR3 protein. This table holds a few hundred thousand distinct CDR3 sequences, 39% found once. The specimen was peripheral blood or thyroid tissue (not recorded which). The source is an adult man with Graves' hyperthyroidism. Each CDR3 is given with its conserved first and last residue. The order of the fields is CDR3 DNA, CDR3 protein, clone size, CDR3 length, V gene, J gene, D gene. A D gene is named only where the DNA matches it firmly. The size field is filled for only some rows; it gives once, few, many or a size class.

DNA: TGTGCCAGCAATTGGGCAAGGGGGGGGAACACTGAAGCTTTCTTT
CDR3: CASNWARGGNTEAFF
size: few
length: 15
V: TRBV6-1
J: TRBJ1-1
D: -

DNA: TGTGCCAGCGAACAGGGGGCGCGGGAGACCCAGTACTTC
CDR3: CASEQGARETQYF
size: -
length: 13
V: TRBV2
J: TRBJ2-5
D: TRBD1

DNA: TGTGCCAGCTCACCCCAGGGACAGGGCTATGGCTACACCTTC
CDR3: CASSPQGQGYGYTF
size: few
length: 14
V: TRBV18
J: TRBJ1-2
D: TRBD1

DNA: TGTGCCAGCTACCCTACGGTACGGCTAACCTACGAGCAGTACTTC
CDR3: CASYPTVRLTYEQYF
size: few
length: 15
V: TRBV28
J: TRBJ2-7
D: -

DNA: TGTGCCAGCAGCTCCCGGGACAGGGAAGCTTTCTTT
CDR3: CASSSRDREAFF
size: many
length: 12
V: TRBV7-8
J: TRBJ1-1
D: TRBD1

DNA: TGTGCCAGCACTTTTGACTACGCAGGACAAGAGACCCAGTACTTC
CDR3: CASTFDYAGQETQYF
size: many
length: 15
V: TRBV9
J: TRBJ2-5
D: -

DNA: TGTGCCAGCAGCTTACGGGGGGCAGATACGCAGTATTTT
CDR3: CASSLRGADTQYF
size: -
length: 13
V: TRBV7-9
J: TRBJ2-3
D: TRBD2

DNA: TGTGCCAGCAGTGCTAGGGCCTTTGGGACGGCCAATTCACCCCTCCACTTT
CDR3: CASSARAFGTANSPLHF
size: -
length: 17
V: TRBV25-1
J: TRBJ1-6
D: -

DNA: TGTGCCAGCAGCTCGTACACCGGGGAGCTGTACTTC
CDR3: CASSSYTGELYF
size: few
length: 12
V: TRBV7-9
J: TRBJ2-7
D: -

DNA: TGCGCCAGCAGCCACCTAACAGGGTCAAACTATGGCTACACCTTC
CDR3: CASSHLTGSNYGYTF
size: -
length: 15
V: TRBV4-1
J: TRBJ1-2
D: -

DNA: TGTGCCAGCAGCTTATTCTCTGGGGCAACTGAAGCTTTCTTT
CDR3: CASSLFSGATEAFF
size: many
length: 14
V: TRBV7-9
J: TRBJ1-1
D: -

DNA: TGCGCCAGCAGCCAAACCGGGGAGAACACTGAAGCTTTCTTT
CDR3: CASSQTGENTEAFF
size: few
length: 14
V: TRBV4-1
J: TRBJ1-1
D: -

DNA: TGTGCCAGCAGTGCCGGACAGGGGGTCTACGAGCAGTACTTC
CDR3: CASSAGQGVYEQYF
size: many
length: 14
V: TRBV6-1
J: TRBJ2-7
D: TRBD1

DNA: TGCAGCACGTGGGTTGGGGCCAAAAACATTCAGTACTTC
CDR3: CSTWVGAKNIQYF
size: few
length: 13
V: TRBV29-1
J: TRBJ2-4
D: -

DNA: TGCAGTGCTAGAGTGGGGTTGGTACTAGCGGGGGTGTCAGATACGCAGTATTTT
CDR3: CSARVGLVLAGVSDTQYF
size: -
length: 18
V: TRBV20-1
J: TRBJ2-3
D: TRBD2

DNA: TGCAGTGCTAGCTCAGCGGACAGTCCTGGAAACACCATATATTTT
CDR3: CSASSADSPGNTIYF
size: many
length: 15
V: TRBV20-1
J: TRBJ1-3
D: -

DNA: TGTGCCAGCAGCCCTCAGACCACGAACACTGAAGCTTTCTTT
CDR3: CASSPQTTNTEAFF
size: many
length: 14
V: TRBV11-2
J: TRBJ1-1
D: -

DNA: TGCGCCAGCAGCTTGGCCCAGGTGGGCGGCCTCTTCAATGAGCAGTTCTTC
CDR3: CASSLAQVGGLFNEQFF
size: once
length: 17
V: TRBV5-1
J: TRBJ2-1
D: -

DNA: TGTGCCAGCAGCAATAAGGGGGCACAGGGAGGAGAGACCCAGTACTTC
CDR3: CASSNKGAQGGETQYF
size: -
length: 16
V: TRBV7-9
J: TRBJ2-5
D: -

DNA: TGTGCCACCAGCCCTTGGCAGGGGTCAGAGACCCAGTACTTC
CDR3: CATSPWQGSETQYF
size: -
length: 14
V: TRBV24-1
J: TRBJ2-5
D: -

DNA: TGTGCCAGCAGCACACAGGGGGCGCAGGTCTATGGCTACACCTTC
CDR3: CASSTQGAQVYGYTF
size: -
length: 15
V: TRBV11-2
J: TRBJ1-2
D: TRBD1

DNA: TGTGCCAGCAGCCAAGGACGGGGGCAAGAGACCCAGTACTTC
CDR3: CASSQGRGQETQYF
size: -
length: 14
V: TRBV14
J: TRBJ2-5
D: -

DNA: TGTGCCAGCAGCCGAGGACAGTTCGGGGACGAGCAGTACTTC
CDR3: CASSRGQFGDEQYF
size: few
length: 14
V: TRBV7-2
J: TRBJ2-7
D: -

DNA: TGTGCCTGGAGTGTAGGAATGCAGTACGAGCAGTACTTC
CDR3: CAWSVGMQYEQYF
size: few
length: 13
V: TRBV30
J: TRBJ2-7
D: -

DNA: TGTGCCAGCAGCTTAATGGAAGAGGACAGGGCCCCTGAGCATTTT
CDR3: CASSLMEEDRAPEHF
size: -
length: 15
V: TRBV7-3
J: TRBJ1-5
D: TRBD1

DNA: TGTGCCAGCAGCTTAAGTTTGGGCAGGGGAGGGTACAATGAGCAGTTCTTC
CDR3: CASSLSLGRGGYNEQFF
size: -
length: 17
V: TRBV7-9
J: TRBJ2-1
D: -

DNA: TGTGCCAGCAGCTTAGCTGGAGGCGGGAGTAGTTACGAGCAGTACTTC
CDR3: CASSLAGGGSSYEQYF
size: -
length: 16
V: TRBV7-2
J: TRBJ2-7
D: TRBD2

DNA: TGTGCCAGCAGCCACGGGACAGGGAGGGAGCAGTACTTC
CDR3: CASSHGTGREQYF
size: -
length: 13
V: TRBV5-1
J: TRBJ2-7
D: TRBD1

DNA: TGCGCCAGCAGCCCGGACAGGGGAAGGAGGGAGACCCAGTACTTC
CDR3: CASSPDRGRRETQYF
size: -
length: 15
V: TRBV5-1
J: TRBJ2-5
D: TRBD1

DNA: TGTGCCAGCAGCTTTCACTGGACTGGAACCCAAGAGACCCAGTACTTC
CDR3: CASSFHWTGTQETQYF
size: many
length: 16
V: TRBV7-6
J: TRBJ2-5
D: -

DNA: TGTGCCTGCAGTGAAGGGGGACAGAACACTGAAGCTTTCTTT
CDR3: CACSEGGQNTEAFF
size: -
length: 14
V: TRBV10-3
J: TRBJ1-1
D: -

DNA: TGTGCCAGCATGGAGAACACCGGGGAGCTGTTTTTT
CDR3: CASMENTGELFF
size: -
length: 12
V: TRBV28
J: TRBJ2-2
D: -

DNA: TGCAGCGTTGCTGGGTGGAGGGGGTACAACGAGCAGTACTTC
CDR3: CSVAGWRGYNEQYF
size: many
length: 14
V: TRBV29-1
J: TRBJ2-7
D: -

DNA: TGCAGCGTAAACCAGGGAGGGTCCTACAATGAGCAGTTCTTC
CDR3: CSVNQGGSYNEQFF
size: -
length: 14
V: TRBV29-1
J: TRBJ2-1
D: TRBD2

DNA: TGTGCCAGCAGTCCCCACCAACAGGGGAGGTATGGCTACACCTTC
CDR3: CASSPHQQGRYGYTF
size: -
length: 15
V: TRBV24-1
J: TRBJ1-2
D: TRBD1

DNA: TGTGCCAGCAGCCAGTGGGGACAGGGGCTTCCCCAGCATTTT
CDR3: CASSQWGQGLPQHF
size: -
length: 14
V: TRBV3-1
J: TRBJ1-5
D: TRBD1

DNA: TGTGCCTGGAGTTCGTGGGGTCTTAATGAAAAACTGTTTTTT
CDR3: CAWSSWGLNEKLFF
size: once
length: 14
V: TRBV19
J: TRBJ1-4
D: -

DNA: TGTGCCAGCAGCCCGGACAGGGGGGGAACTGAAGCTTTCTTT
CDR3: CASSPDRGGTEAFF
size: many
length: 14
V: TRBV7-6
J: TRBJ1-1
D: TRBD1

DNA: TGTGCCAGCAGCCCGGACGTGGCGAACTACAATGAGCAGTACTTC
CDR3: CASSPDVANYNEQYF
size: -
length: 15
V: TRBV7-9
J: TRBJ2-7
D: -

DNA: TGCAGCGTTGTCGTCGGGACTAAGGGTGAGCAGTTCTTC
CDR3: CSVVVGTKGEQFF
size: -
length: 13
V: TRBV29-1
J: TRBJ2-1
D: TRBD2

DNA: TGCGCCAGCAGTGACGGGCCGGGACTATCATACGAGCAGCACTTC
CDR3: CASSDGPGLSYEQHF
size: -
length: 15
V: TRBV10-2
J: TRBJ2-7
D: TRBD2

DNA: TGCAGTGCTCACACCGGGACAGGGGGCTTAGGCACTGAAGCTTTCTTT
CDR3: CSAHTGTGGLGTEAFF
size: many
length: 16
V: TRBV20-1
J: TRBJ1-1
D: TRBD1

DNA: TGTGCCAGCAGTTACCTCCAGGGCTTCGGGGAGCAGTACTTC
CDR3: CASSYLQGFGEQYF
size: many
length: 14
V: TRBV6-5
J: TRBJ2-7
D: -

DNA: TGCAGTGCTAGAGTCAGTACAGGGGGCGGGCAGCCCCAGCATTTT
CDR3: CSARVSTGGGQPQHF
size: many
length: 15
V: TRBV20-1
J: TRBJ1-5
D: TRBD1

DNA: TGCAGTGCTAGGGGCGGACGGAGGGCTGAAGCTTTCTTT
CDR3: CSARGGRRAEAFF
size: many
length: 13
V: TRBV20-1
J: TRBJ1-1
D: -

DNA: TGTGCCAGCAGTGACGGGGGCATTGATGAGCAGTTCTTC
CDR3: CASSDGGIDEQFF
size: few
length: 13
V: TRBV2
J: TRBJ2-1
D: -

DNA: TGTGCCAGCAGCCAGCCCCCGGGACTAGCGGGAATCACCGGGGAGCTGTTTTTT
CDR3: CASSQPPGLAGITGELFF
size: -
length: 18
V: TRBV12-3/TRBV12-4
J: TRBJ2-2
D: TRBD2

DNA: TGTGCCAGTACGACAGTGGAGGTTAATTCACCCCTCCACTTT
CDR3: CASTTVEVNSPLHF
size: many
length: 14
V: TRBV12-3/TRBV12-4
J: TRBJ1-6
D: -

DNA: TGCAGCGCCGATCGGGGTGGAAACACCATATATTTT
CDR3: CSADRGGNTIYF
size: many
length: 12
V: TRBV29-1
J: TRBJ1-3
D: -